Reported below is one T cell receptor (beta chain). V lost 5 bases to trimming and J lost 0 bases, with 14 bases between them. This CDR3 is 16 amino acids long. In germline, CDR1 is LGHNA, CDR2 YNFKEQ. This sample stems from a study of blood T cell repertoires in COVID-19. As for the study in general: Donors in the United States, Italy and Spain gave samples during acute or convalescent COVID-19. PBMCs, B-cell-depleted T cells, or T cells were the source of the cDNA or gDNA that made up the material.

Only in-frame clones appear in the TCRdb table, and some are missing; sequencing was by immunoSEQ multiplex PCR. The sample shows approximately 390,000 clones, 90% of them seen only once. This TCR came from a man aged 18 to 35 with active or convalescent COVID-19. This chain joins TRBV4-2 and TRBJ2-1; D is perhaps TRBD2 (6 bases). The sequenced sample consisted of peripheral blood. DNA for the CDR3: TGTGCCAGCAGCACTCAAGCGGGCAGCTCCTACAATGAGCAGTTCTTC. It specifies CASSTQAGSSYNEQFF.